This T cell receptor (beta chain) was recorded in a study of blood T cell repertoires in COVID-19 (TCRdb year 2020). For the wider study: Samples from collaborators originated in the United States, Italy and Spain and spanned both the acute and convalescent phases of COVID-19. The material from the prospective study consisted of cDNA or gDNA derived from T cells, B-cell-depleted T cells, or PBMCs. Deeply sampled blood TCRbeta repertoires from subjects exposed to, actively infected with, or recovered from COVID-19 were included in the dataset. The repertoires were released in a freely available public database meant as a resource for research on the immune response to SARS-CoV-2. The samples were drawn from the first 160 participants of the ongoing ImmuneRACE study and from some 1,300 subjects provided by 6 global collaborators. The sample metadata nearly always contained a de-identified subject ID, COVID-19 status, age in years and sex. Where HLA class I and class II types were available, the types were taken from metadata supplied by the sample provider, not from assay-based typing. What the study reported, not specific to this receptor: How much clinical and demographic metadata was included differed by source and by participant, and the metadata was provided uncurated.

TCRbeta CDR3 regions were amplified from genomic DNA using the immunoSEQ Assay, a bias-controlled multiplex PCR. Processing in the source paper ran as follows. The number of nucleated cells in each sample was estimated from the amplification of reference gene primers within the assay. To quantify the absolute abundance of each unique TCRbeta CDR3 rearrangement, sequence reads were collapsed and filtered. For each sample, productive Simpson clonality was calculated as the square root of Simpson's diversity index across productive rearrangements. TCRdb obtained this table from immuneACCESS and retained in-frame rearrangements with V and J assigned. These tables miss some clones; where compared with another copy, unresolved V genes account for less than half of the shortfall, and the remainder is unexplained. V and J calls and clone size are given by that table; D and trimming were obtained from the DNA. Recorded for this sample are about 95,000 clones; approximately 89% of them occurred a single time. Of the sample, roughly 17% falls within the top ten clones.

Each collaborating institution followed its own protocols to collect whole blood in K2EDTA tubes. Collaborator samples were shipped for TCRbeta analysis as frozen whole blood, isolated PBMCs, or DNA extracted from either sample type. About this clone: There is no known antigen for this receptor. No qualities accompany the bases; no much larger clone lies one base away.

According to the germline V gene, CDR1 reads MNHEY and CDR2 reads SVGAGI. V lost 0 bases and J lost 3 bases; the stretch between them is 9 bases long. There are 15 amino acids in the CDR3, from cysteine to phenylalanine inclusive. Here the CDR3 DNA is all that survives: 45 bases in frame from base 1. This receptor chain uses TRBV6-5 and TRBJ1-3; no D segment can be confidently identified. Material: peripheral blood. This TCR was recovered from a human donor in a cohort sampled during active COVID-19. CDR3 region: CASSYSDGGGNTIYF. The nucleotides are TGTGCCAGCAGTTACTCCGACGGAGGTGGAAACACCATATATTTT.